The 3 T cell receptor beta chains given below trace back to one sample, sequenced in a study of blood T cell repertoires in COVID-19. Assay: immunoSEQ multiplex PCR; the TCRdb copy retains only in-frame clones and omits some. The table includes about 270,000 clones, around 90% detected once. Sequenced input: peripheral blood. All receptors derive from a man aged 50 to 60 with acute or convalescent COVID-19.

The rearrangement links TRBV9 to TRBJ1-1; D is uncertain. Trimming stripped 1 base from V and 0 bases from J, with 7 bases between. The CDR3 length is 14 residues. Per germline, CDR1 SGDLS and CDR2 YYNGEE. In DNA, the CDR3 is TGTGCCAGCAGCGTAAGCGGTATGAACACTGAAGCTTTCTTT. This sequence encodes CASSVSGMNTEAFF. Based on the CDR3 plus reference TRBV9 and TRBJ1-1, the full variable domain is DSGVTQTPKHLITATGQRVTLRCSPRSGDLSVYWYQQSLDQGLQFLIQYYNGEERAKGNILERFSAQQFPDLHSELNLSSLELGDSALYFCASSVSGMNTEAFFGQGTRLTVV.

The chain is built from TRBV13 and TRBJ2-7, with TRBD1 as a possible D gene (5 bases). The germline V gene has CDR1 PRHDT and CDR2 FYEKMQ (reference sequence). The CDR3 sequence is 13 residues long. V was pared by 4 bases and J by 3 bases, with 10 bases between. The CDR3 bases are TGTGCCAGCAGCTCCGGAACAGGCTACGAGCAGTACTTC. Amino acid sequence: CASSSGTGYEQYF. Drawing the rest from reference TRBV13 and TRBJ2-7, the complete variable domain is AAGVIQSPRHLIKEKRETATLKCYPIPRHDTVYWYQQGPGQDPQFLISFYEKMQSDKGSIPDRFSAQQFSDYHSELNMSSLELGDSALYFCASSSGTGYEQYFGPGTRLTVT.

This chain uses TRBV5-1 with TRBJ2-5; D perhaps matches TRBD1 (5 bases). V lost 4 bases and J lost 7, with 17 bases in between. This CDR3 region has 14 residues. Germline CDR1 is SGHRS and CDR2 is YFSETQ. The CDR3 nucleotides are TGCGCCAGCAGCATCAACAGGATGGAAGGGACCCAGTACTTC. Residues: CASSINRMEGTQYF.